These 18 T cell receptor gamma chains were sequenced from one sample in a study of γδ T cells in repeated Plasmodium falciparum infection. TCRdb made new clone calls on the multiplex PCR reads using CATT. The sample has tens of thousands of gamma-chain clones, 1.4% to 1.5% seen once. Flow sorting of PBMC yielded separate Vgamma9/Vdelta2+ and Vdelta2-negative gammadelta T cell populations for bulk repertoire analysis. Sequencing was performed on gamma-delta T cells from blood. The receptors were sampled from a pool of human donors (malaria-infected and uninfected, not separated).

Concerning this clone itself: TCRdb shows a much larger clone's protein in place of this DNA's translation, and the two differ at residue 11, likely through a read error; the protein shown is translated from the DNA. TRGV2 is the V gene, and the J gene was not called. This CDR3 region has 13 residues. CDR1 and CDR2 (germline): EGSNGY, YDSYNSKV. The CDR3 here is CATWDGLFYKRLF. The CDR3 bases are TGTGCCACCTGGGACGGGCTTTTTTATAAGAGACTCTTT.

The sample holds many counts of this clone. The amino acid sequence in TCRdb belongs to a much larger clone and departs from this DNA's translation at residue 8, likely a sequencing read error; the sequence shown is translated from the DNA. The chain uses TRGV4 and TRGJ1 or TRGJ2. Assignment of the J gene here rests on matching the DNA to germline, because TCRdb gives none. The CDR3 loop spans 14 amino acids. The ends lost 5 bases at V and 4 bases at J; junction bases unmatched: 11. The germline gives CDR1 EGSTGY, CDR2 YDSYTSSV. CDR3 amino acids: CATWATKEYYKKLF. In DNA form, the CDR3 reads TGTGCCACCTGGGCCACCAAGGAATATTATAAGAAACTCTTT.

This clone has more than one count but fewer than ten. This DNA's translation and the protein TCRdb lists, from a much larger clone, do not match at residue 13, likely due to a read error; the protein shown is translated from the DNA. This rearrangement joins TRGV9 to TRGJP. No J gene was available from TCRdb, and it was assigned here by a germline match of the DNA. Germline-derived CDR1 and CDR2 are GITISATS and ISYDGTV (reference sequence). The CDR3 totals 19 residues. Written as DNA, the CDR3 is TGTGCCTTGTGGGAGGTGATAAGAGCCGAAGGGTTGGACAAAAAAATCAAGGTATTT. Its protein is CALWEVIRAEGLDKKIKVF.

There are a few counts of this clone. Possible read error: a much larger clone is one base away. DNA for the CDR3: TGTGCCTTGTGGGAGGTCGAAATAAATTGGGGTAAGAAACTCTTT. It codes for CALWEVEINWGKKLF. The chain recombines TRGV9 with TRGJ1 or TRGJ2. The J gene was not available in TCRdb and was assigned here by matching the DNA to germline segments. Germline V CDR1 and CDR2: GITISATS, ISYDGTV (reference sequence). The CDR3 extends over 15 amino acids. Trimming removed 1 base from V and 9 bases from J; junction bases left unmatched: 15.

With regard to this clone: TCRdb's listed protein matches a much larger clone and diverges from this DNA's translation at residue 4, likely through a read error; the protein shown comes from the DNA. The rearrangement uses TRGV5 and TRGJ1 or TRGJ2. No J segment appears in TCRdb, so it was assigned here by matching the sequence to germline. Germline assignment: CDR1 VINAFY and CDR2 YDVSNSKD. The CDR3 is 12 amino acids. CDR3 nucleotide sequence: TGTGCCACCCGGGACAGGCGAGTCGAGAAACTCTTT. Its translation: CATRDRRVEKLF.

A remark on this clone: The amino acid sequence in TCRdb belongs to a much larger clone and departs from this DNA's translation at residue 9, likely a sequencing read error; the sequence shown is translated from the DNA. The chain combines TRGV2 with TRGJP2. The J gene was not available in TCRdb and was assigned here by matching the DNA to germline segments. CDR3 size: 12 residues. CDR1 and CDR2 (germline): EGSNGY, YDSYNSKV. The CDR3 sequence: CATWDGNWVKTF. The CDR3, as DNA: TGTGCCACCTGGGACGGAAATTGGGTCAAGACGTTT.

This clone was found many times. The chain combines TRGV2 with TRGJ1 or TRGJ2. The CDR3 length is 16 residues. CDR1 EGSNGY and CDR2 YDSYNSKV come from the germline V gene. Trimming took 0 bases from V and 6 from J; bases not matched to a gene: 14. The CDR3 nucleotides read TGTGCCACCTGGGACGGGCCTCTTTCTTTCCCTTATAAGAAACTCTTT. It codes for CATWDGPLSFPYKKLF.

This clone was seen repeatedly, ten times or more. TCRdb's listed protein matches a much larger clone and diverges from this DNA's translation at residue 8, likely through a read error; the protein shown comes from the DNA. This specimen includes other DNA sequences encoding the same CDR3. The V and J genes are TRGV9 and TRGJ1 or TRGJ2. TCRdb is silent on the J gene; assignment here came from matching the DNA to germline. CDR3 length: 12 amino acids. The germline V gene has CDR1 GITISATS and CDR2 ISYDGTV (reference sequence). CDR3 in DNA: TGTGCCTTGTGGGGCCCCTATTGTAAGAAACTCTTT. As protein: CALWGPYCKKLF.

Comment on this clone: A far larger clone is one base from this, pointing to a likely read error. Other DNA variants within this sample encode the same CDR3. The chain employs TRGV9 and TRGJP. The J gene was missing in TCRdb and was found by matching the end of the DNA to germline. Per germline, CDR1 GITISATS and CDR2 ISYDGTV (reference sequence). The CDR3 loop spans 17 amino acids. As DNA, the CDR3 is TGTGCCTTGTGGGAGACCCCGGTAGAGCTGGGCAAAAAAATCAAGGTATTT. This translates into CALWETPVELGKKIKVF.

This clone was counted many times. TCRdb's protein, taken from a much larger clone, differs from this DNA's translation at residue 8, likely owing to a read error; the protein displayed comes from the DNA. This rearrangement joins TRGV9 to TRGJ1 or TRGJ2. The CDR3 spans 14 residues. V lost 1 base, J lost 4 bases, and 7 bases stayed unmatched. From germline, CDR1 is GITISATS and CDR2 ISYDGTV (reference sequence). CDR3 coding DNA: TGTGCCTTGTGGGAGGTCCAGCAGTATTATAAGAAACTCTTT. Translation gives CALWEVQQYYKKLF.

This clone was counted ten times or more. The protein recorded in TCRdb matches a much larger clone and deviates from this DNA's translation at residue 5, suggesting a read error; the protein here is obtained by translating the DNA. The chain is built from TRGV9 and TRGJP. The J gene is absent in TCRdb and was assigned here via DNA matching to germline. Germline loops: CDR1 GITISATS, CDR2 ISYDGTV (reference sequence). CDR3 size: 17 residues. The CDR3 is CALWGVLRELGKKIKVF. CDR3 in DNA: TGTGCCTTGTGGGGGGTGCTGAGAGAGTTGGGCAAAAAAATCAAGGTATTT.

In its sample, this clone ranks as medium-sized (0.01 to 0.1%). The chain recombines TRGV4 with TRGJ1 or TRGJ2. Trimming took 1 base from V and 9 from J; bases not matched to a gene: 3. This CDR3 has 11 amino acids. CDR1 and CDR2 (germline): EGSTGY, YDSYTSSV. CDR3: CATWDGCKKLF. In nucleotides, the CDR3 is TGTGCCACCTGGGATGGTTGTAAGAAACTCTTT.

Ten or more counts support this clone. The genes are TRGV2 and TRGJ1 or TRGJ2. In germline, CDR1 is EGSNGY, CDR2 YDSYNSKV. Trimming removed 0 bases from V and 12 bases from J; junction bases left unmatched: 2. CDR3 length: 10 amino acids. CDR3 residues: CATWDGLKLF. The CDR3 DNA reads TGTGCCACCTGGGACGGGCTGAAACTCTTT.

This clone was seen at least ten times. A far larger clone is just one base off, so this is likely a read error. The same CDR3 arises from other DNA sequences in this sample as well. V gene TRGV3 combines with J gene TRGJ1 or TRGJ2. The CDR3 totals 14 residues. Germline V gives CDR1 VTNTFY, CDR2 YDVSTARD (reference sequence). The ends lost 0 bases at V and 3 bases at J; junction bases unmatched: 5. CDR3 protein: CATWDRRGYYKKLF. The CDR3 DNA sequence: TGTGCCACCTGGGACAGGAGGGGTTATTATAAGAAACTCTTT.

A few counts support this clone. TCRdb records a much larger clone's protein for this DNA, with a difference at residue 6 that likely arises from a read error; the protein given is the translation of the DNA. The chain couples TRGV9 to TRGJP. No J segment appears in TCRdb, so it was assigned here by matching the sequence to germline. With 3 bases clipped from V and 6 bases from J, the junction kept 11 bases outside the gene matches. The CDR3 sequence is 18 residues long. Germline V lookup: CDR1 GITISATS, CDR2 ISYDGTV (reference sequence). DNA for the CDR3: TGTGCCTTGTGGGAGACTGCGACGGGAGAGTTGGGCAAAAAAATCAAGGTATTT. This codes for CALWETATGELGKKIKVF.

This clone was counted at least ten times. A far larger clone is one base from this, pointing to a likely read error. This CDR3 is also generated by other DNA sequences in the sample. The rearrangement uses TRGV9 and TRGJ1 or TRGJ2. TCRdb records no J gene; here it was assigned by comparing the DNA to germline. Germline V CDR1 and CDR2: GITISATS, ISYDGTV (reference sequence). The length of the CDR3 is 12 residues. CDR3 residues: CALWEVSYKKLF. DNA for the CDR3: TGTGCCTTATGGGAGGTCTCTTATAAGAAACTCTTT.

Many counts were recorded for this clone. A read error is the likely source, as a far larger clone sits one nucleotide away. Within the sample, other DNA sequences also encode this same CDR3. CDR3 nucleotide sequence: TGTGCCTTGTGGGAAGTCTCCAGGAATTATTATAAGAAACTCTTT. Its protein product is CALWEVSRNYYKKLF. The chain joins TRGV9 to TRGJ1 or TRGJ2. TCRdb is silent on the J gene; assignment here came from matching the DNA to germline. The V gene's germline CDR1 is GITISATS and CDR2 ISYDGTV (reference sequence). V shed 4 bases and J 0 bases; nucleotides not matched to a gene: 9. The CDR3 spans 15 residues.

This clone was detected only a few times. The TCRdb protein comes from a much larger clone and disagrees with this DNA's translation at residue 3, likely due to a read error; the protein given here is derived from the DNA. The chain combines TRGV9 with TRGJP. Matching the DNA to germline supplied the J gene, which TCRdb does not give. The CDR3 has 17 amino acids. Germline V gene lookup returns CDR1 GITISATS and CDR2 ISYDGTV (reference sequence). The CDR3 nucleotides are TGTGCCATGTGGGAGGTGGTATCCGAGTTGGGCAAAAAAATCAAGGTATTT. It encodes CAMWEVVSELGKKIKVF.